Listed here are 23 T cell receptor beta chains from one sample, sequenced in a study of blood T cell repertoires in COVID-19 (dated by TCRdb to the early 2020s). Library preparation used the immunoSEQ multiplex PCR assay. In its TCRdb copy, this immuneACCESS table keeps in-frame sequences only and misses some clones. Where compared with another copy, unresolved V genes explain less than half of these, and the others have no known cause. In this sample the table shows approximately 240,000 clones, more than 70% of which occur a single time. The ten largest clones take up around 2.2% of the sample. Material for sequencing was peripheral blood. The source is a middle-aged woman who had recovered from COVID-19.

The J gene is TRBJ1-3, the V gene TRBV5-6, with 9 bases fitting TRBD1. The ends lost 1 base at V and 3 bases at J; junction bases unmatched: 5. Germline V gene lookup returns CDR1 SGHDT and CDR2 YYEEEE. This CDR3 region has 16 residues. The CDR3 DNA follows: TGTGCCAGCAGCTTGCTGGGGACAGGGAGTGGAAACACCATATATTTT. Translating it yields CASSLLGTGSGNTIYF. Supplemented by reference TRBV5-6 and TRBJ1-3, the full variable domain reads DAGVTQSPTHLIKTRGQQVTLRCSPKSGHDTVSWYQQALGQGPQFIFQYYEEEERQRGNFPDRFSGHQFPNYSSELNVNALLLGDSALYLCASSLLGTGSGNTIYFGEGSWLTVV.

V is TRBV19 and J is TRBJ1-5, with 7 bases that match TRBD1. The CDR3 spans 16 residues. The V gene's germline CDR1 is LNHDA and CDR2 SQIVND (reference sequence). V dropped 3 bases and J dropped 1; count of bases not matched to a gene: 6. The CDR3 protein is CASSIGTVGSNQPQHF. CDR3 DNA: TGTGCCAGTAGTATCGGGACAGTCGGAAGCAATCAGCCCCAGCATTTT.

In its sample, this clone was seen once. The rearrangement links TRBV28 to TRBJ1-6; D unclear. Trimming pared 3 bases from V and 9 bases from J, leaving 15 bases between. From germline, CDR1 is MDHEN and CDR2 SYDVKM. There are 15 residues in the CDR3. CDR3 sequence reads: CASSFILEESSPLHF. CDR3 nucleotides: TGTGCCAGCAGTTTCATTCTGGAGGAGAGTTCACCCCTCCACTTT.

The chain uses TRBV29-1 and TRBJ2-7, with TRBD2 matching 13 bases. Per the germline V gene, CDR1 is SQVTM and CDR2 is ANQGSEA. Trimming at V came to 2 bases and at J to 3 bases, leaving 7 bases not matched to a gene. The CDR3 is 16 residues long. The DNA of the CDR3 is TGCAGCGTTGAAACCCCAGGACTAGCGGGAGACTACGAGCAGTACTTC. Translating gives CSVETPGLAGDYEQYF.

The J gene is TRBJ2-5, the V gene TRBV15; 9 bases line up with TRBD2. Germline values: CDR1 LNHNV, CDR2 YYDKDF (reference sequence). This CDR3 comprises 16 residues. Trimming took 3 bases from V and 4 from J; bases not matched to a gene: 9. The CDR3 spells CATSSPRAGGGETQYF. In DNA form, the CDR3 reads TGTGCCACCAGCAGCCCAAGGGCGGGGGGGGGAGAGACCCAGTACTTC.

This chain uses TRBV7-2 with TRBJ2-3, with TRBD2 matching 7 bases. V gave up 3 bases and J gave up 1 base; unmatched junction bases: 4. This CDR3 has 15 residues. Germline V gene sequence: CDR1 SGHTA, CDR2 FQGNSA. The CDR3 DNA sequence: TGTGCCAGCAGCTTCGGTAGCGGGCGCACAGATACGCAGTATTTT. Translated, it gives CASSFGSGRTDTQYF.

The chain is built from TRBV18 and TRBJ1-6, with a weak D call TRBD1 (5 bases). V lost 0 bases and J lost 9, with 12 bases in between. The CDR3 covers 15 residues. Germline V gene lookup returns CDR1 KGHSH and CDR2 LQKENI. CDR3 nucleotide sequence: TGTGCCAGCTCACCACCGGAGGGGCATAGTTCACCCCTCCACTTT. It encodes CASSPPEGHSSPLHF.

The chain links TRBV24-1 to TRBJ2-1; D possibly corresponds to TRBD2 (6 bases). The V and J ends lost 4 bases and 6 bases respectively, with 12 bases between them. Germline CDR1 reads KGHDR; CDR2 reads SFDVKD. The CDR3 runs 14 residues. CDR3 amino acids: CATSDPLAPNEQFF. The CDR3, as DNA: TGTGCCACCAGTGACCCACTAGCCCCCAATGAGCAGTTCTTC.

The CDR3 protein is CASSLVAEQFF. CDR3 nucleotide sequence: TGTGCCAGCAGCTTAGTGGCTGAGCAGTTCTTC. V is TRBV7-2 and J is TRBJ2-1, with D hard to call. This CDR3 comprises 11 residues. The ends were cut back, 1 base at V and 9 bases at J, with 4 bases in the middle. Germline loops: CDR1 SGHTA, CDR2 FQGNSA.

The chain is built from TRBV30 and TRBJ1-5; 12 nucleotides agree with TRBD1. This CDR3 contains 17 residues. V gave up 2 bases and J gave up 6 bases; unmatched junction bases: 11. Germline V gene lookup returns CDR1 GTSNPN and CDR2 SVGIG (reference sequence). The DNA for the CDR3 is TGTGCCTGGAGTCTGTGGGACAGGGGGCGCCGGGTTCAGCCCCAGCATTTT. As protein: CAWSLWDRGRRVQPQHF.

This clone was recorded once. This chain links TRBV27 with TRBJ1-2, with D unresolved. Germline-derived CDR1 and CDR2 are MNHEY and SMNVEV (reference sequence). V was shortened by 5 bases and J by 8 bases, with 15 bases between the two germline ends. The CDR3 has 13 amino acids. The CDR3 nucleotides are TGTGCCAGCAGTCCCGTGCCGAGCGGGGGCTACACCTTC. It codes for CASSPVPSGGYTF.

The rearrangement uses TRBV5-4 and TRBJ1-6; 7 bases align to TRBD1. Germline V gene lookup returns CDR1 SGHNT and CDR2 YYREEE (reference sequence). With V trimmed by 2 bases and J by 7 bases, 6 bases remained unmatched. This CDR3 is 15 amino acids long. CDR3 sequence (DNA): TGTGCCAGCAGCTTAAGACAGGGCCAAAATTCACCCCTCCACTTT. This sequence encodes CASSLRQGQNSPLHF.

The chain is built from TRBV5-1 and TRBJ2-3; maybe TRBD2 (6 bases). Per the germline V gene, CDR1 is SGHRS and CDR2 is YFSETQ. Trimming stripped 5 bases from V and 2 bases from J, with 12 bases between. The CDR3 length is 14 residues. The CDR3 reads CASRKGGATDTQYF. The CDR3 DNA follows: TGCGCCAGCAGGAAAGGAGGGGCCACAGATACGCAGTATTTT.

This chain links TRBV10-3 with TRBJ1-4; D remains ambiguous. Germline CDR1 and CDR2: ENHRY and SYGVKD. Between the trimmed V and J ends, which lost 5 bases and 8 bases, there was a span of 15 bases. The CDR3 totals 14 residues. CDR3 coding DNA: TGTGCCATCAGTCCTCGCGGCGACGGAGAAAAACTGTTTTTT. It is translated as CAISPRGDGEKLFF.

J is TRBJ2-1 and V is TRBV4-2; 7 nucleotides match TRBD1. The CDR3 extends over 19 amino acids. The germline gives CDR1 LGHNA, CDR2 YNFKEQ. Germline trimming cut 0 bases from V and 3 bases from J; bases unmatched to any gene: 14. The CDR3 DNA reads TGTGCCAGCAGCCAAGAAGGTGGGACAGCCGCTCCGAACTACAATGAGCAGTTCTTC. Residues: CASSQEGGTAAPNYNEQFF.

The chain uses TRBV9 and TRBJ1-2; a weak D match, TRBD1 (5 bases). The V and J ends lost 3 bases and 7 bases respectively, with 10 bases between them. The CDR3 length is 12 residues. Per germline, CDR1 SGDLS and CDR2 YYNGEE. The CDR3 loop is CASSGGFVGYTF. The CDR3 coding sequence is TGTGCCAGCAGCGGGGGCTTCGTTGGCTACACCTTC.

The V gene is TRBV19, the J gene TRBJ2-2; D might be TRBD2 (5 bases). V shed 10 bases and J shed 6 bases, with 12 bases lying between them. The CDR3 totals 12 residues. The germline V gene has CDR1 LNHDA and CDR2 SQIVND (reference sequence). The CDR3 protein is CATTVGAGELFF. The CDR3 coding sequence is TGTGCCACCACGGTCGGGGCCGGGGAGCTGTTTTTT.

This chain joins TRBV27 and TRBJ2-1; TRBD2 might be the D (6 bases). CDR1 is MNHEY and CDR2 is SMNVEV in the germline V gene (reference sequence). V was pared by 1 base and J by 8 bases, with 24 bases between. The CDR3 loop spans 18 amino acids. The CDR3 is CASSLFPPGVVWVDEQFF. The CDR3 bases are TGTGCCAGCAGTTTATTTCCTCCGGGAGTGGTCTGGGTTGATGAGCAGTTCTTC.

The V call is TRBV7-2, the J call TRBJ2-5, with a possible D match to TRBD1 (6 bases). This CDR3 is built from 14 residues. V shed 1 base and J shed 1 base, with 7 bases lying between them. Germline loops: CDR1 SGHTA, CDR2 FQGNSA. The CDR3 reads CASSLGGLQETQYF. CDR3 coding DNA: TGTGCCAGCAGCTTAGGGGGGCTCCAAGAGACCCAGTACTTC.

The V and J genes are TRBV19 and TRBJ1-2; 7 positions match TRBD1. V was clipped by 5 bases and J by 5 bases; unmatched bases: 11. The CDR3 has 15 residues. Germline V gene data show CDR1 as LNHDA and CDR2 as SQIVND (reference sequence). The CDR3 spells CASSPKGARFYGYTF. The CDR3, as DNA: TGTGCCAGTAGTCCTAAGGGGGCTAGATTTTATGGCTACACCTTC.

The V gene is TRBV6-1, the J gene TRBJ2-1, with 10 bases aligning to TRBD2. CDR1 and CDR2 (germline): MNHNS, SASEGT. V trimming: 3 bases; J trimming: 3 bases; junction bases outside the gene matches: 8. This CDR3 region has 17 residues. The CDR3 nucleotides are TGTGCCAGCAGTGAGGAGCTAGCGGGGGCCTTCTACAATGAGCAGTTCTTC. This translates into CASSEELAGAFYNEQFF.

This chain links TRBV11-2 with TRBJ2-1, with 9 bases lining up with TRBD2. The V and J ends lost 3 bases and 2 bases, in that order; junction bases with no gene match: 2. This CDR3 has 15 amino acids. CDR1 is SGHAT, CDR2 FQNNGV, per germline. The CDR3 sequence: CASSLGLAAYNEQFF. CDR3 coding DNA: TGTGCCAGCAGCTTGGGACTAGCTGCCTACAATGAGCAGTTCTTC.

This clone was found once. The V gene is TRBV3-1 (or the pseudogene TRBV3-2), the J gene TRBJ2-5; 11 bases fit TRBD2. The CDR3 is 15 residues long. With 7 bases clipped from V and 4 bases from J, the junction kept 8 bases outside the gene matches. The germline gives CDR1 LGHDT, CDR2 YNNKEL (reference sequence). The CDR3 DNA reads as TGTGCCAGCAAACTAGCGGGAGTTCGGGGAGAGACCCAGTACTTC. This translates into CASKLAGVRGETQYF.